This T cell receptor beta chain came from a study of T cells after yellow fever vaccination (dated by TCRdb to the late 2010s). Notes on the research overall: Memory subsets (EM, EMRA, CM and Tscm) were sorted on a BD FACS Aria III using CD3, CD45RA, CCR7 and CD95 staining. Libraries from fractions with low cell numbers were prepared with the SMART-Seq v4 Ultra Low Input RNA kit. Two healthy male donors, one aged 18 to 30 and one aged 30 to 40 years, made up the cohort. Sorting of memory subsets took place on days 0, 15 and 45 and at 18 months after primary vaccination, as well as on days 0, 15 and 45 after the 30-year booster. To track T-cell clones before and after primary and booster YFV17D yellow fever vaccination, bulk TCR alpha and beta repertoires were sequenced longitudinally. Blood was drawn at multiple timepoints before and after primary and secondary immunization, with bulk PBMC replicates and cell subsets isolated. On the study overall, not on this receptor specifically: Because abundant contaminating clonotypes from the bulk population could be contained in FACS-sorted repertoires, computational filtering was required. In the sorted memory subsets on day 0, nearly all of the vaccine-responding clonotypes fell below detection. Most clones expanded after primary vaccination (almost 97% of CD4 and roughly 91% of CD8) were re-detected after the booster, suggesting that broad memory maintenance occurred. Compared with the primary T-cell response, the secondary T-cell response was weaker but faster, peaking on day 5 rather than day 15. A small share of clonotypes was detected in both CD4 and CD8 compartments, with the overlap likely arising from convergent recombination. Only two donors were included in the study, so the extent to which the findings can be generalized is limited.

Per the germline V gene, SGHTA is the CDR1 and FQGNSA is the CDR2. The germline V end is reduced by 4 bases and the J end by 3 bases; junction bases left unmatched: 12. The CDR3 has 19 amino acids, counting the end cysteine and phenylalanine. Of the read, only the CDR3 DNA is kept; its 57 bases are in frame from base 1. Synthesis of TCR cDNA relied on 5'RACE template switching, a step that introduced a universal primer site along with unique molecular identifiers. Priming for cDNA synthesis came from both the TCR alpha and TCR beta constant segments. Two PCR steps were used to amplify libraries, with sample barcodes and sequencing adapters being added in the second step. Libraries were sequenced on Illumina HiSeq 2500 (2x100 bp) or NovaSeq (2x150 bp). The published analysis was carried out like this. MIGEC was used to demultiplex reads and collapse the reads into UMI consensus sequences, and MiXCR was used for V(D)J alignment. Vaccine-responding clonotypes were defined with edgeR using replicate PBMC samples, requiring FDR below 0.01 and a log2 fold change above 5 up to day 15. Bulk clonotypes were assigned CD4 or CD8 identity according to which sequenced CD4 or CD8 repertoire held them at higher abundance. To estimate how each clone was distributed across memory phenotypes, clonotype frequencies in memory subsets were weighted by FACS-sorted cell numbers. TCRdb handled the public reads itself, with Q25 trimming in fastp and clone calling in MiXCR, and kept productive beta chains. Every distinct CDR3 protein forms one entry, paired with its most common genes and DNA. The authors' filters were not applied to this entry. This sample holds tens of thousands of distinct CDR3 sequences; 6% to 8.5% were observed only once. The ten largest clones capture less than 25% of the sample.

This clonotype was seen more than once but under ten times. Base quality data are lacking; no much larger clone is found one base away. The treatment or condition label for this specimen denotes: live attenuated yellow fever vaccine strain. PBMCs were isolated from peripheral blood using a standard Ficoll-Paque protocol. RNA from sorted memory subsets was extracted with the RNeasy Micro Kit. This receptor was identified in a man aged 18 to 30 who received the YFV17D yellow fever vaccine. The source material was PBMCs, either bulk or a sorted T-cell subset (CD4+, CD8+, memory, or dextramer-sorted; not recorded which), sampled on the day of the first yellow fever vaccination. The rearrangement combines TRBV7-2 with TRBJ2-5; 15 central bases correspond to TRBD2. The nucleotides are TGTGCCAGCAGCTCAGGGACTAGCGGGGGGCAGGGAGCGGAAGAGACCCAGTACTTC. It codes for CASSSGTSGGQGAEETQYF.